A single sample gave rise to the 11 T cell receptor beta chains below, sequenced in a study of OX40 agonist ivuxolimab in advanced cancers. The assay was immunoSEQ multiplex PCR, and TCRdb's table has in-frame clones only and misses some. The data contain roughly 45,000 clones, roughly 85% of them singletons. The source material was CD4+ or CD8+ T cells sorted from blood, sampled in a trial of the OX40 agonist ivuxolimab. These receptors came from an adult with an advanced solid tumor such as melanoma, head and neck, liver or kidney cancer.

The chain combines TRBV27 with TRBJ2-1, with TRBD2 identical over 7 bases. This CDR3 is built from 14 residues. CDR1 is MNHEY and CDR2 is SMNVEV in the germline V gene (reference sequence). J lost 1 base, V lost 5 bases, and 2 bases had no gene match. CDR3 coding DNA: TGTGCCAGCAGTGCTAGCGGTTCCTACAATGAGCAGTTCTTC. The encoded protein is CASSASGSYNEQFF.

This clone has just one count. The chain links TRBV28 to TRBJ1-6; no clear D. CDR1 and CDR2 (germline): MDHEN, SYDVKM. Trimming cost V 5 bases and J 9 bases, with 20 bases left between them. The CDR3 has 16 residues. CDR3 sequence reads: CASSLPGGVVSSPLHF. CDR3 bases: TGTGCCAGCAGTCTCCCGGGTGGGGTGGTGAGTTCACCCCTCCACTTT.

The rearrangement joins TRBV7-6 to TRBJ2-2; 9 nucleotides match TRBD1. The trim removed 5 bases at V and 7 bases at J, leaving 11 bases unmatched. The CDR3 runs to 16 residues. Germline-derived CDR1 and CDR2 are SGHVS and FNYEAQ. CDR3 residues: CASSDRARTGDGELFF. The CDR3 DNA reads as TGTGCCAGCAGCGACCGAGCTCGGACAGGGGACGGGGAGCTGTTTTTT.

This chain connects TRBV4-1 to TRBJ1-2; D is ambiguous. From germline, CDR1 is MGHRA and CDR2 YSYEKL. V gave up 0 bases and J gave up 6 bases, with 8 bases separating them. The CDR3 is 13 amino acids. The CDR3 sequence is CASSQDRADGYTF. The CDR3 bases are TGCGCCAGCAGCCAAGATCGGGCGGATGGCTACACCTTC.

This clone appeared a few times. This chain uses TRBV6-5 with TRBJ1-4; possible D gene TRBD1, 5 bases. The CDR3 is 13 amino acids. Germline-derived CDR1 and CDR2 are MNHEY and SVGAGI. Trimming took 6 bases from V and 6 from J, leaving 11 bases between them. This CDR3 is CASRTGTYEKLFF. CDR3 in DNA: TGTGCCAGCAGAACGGGGACTTATGAAAAACTGTTTTTT.

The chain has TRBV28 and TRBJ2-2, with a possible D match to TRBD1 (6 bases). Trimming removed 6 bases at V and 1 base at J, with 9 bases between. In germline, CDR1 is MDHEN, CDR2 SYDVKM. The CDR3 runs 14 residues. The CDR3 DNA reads TGTGCCAGCAGGACGGGACAGAACACCGGGGAGCTGTTTTTT. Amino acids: CASRTGQNTGELFF.

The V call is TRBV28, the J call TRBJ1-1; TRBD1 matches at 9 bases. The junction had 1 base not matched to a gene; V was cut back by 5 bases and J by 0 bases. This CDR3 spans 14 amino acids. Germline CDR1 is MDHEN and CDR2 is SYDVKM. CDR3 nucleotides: TGTGCCAGCAGTACAGGGGGCTTGAACACTGAAGCTTTCTTT. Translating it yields CASSTGGLNTEAFF. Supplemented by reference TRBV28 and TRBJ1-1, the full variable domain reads DVKVTQSSRYLVKRTGEKVFLECVQDMDHENMFWYRQDPGLGLRLIYFSYDVKMKEKGDIPEGYSVSREKKERFSLILESASTNQTSMYLCASSTGGLNTEAFFGQGTRLTVV.

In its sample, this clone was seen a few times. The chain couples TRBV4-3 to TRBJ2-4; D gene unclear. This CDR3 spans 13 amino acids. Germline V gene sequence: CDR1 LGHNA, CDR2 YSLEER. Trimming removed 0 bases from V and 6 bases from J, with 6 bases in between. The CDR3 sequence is CASSQEKSNIQYF. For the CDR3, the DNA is TGCGCCAGCAGCCAAGAGAAGTCAAACATTCAGTACTTC.

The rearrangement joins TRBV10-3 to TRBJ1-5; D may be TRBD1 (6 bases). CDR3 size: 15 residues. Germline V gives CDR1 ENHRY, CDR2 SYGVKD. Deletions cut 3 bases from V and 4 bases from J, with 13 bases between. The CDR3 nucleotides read TGTGCCATCAGTGAATCGACAGGTGATAATCAGCCCCAGCATTTT. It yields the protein CAISESTGDNQPQHF.

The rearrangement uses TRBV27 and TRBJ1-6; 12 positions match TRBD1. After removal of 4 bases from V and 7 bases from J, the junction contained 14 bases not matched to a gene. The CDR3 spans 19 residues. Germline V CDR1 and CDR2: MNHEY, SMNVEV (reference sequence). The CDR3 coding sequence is TGTGCCAGCAGTTCCTCGGGACAGGGGGCCGCCCGGGGGAATTCACCCCTCCACTTT. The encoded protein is CASSSSGQGAARGNSPLHF.

Here the CDR3 reads CASSLAVSGGTDTQYF. The CDR3 region has the DNA TGTGCCAGCAGCTTAGCGGTTAGCGGGGGCACAGATACGCAGTATTTT. The V gene is TRBV7-9, the J gene TRBJ2-3, with 8 positions matching TRBD2. V shed 0 bases, J shed 1 base, and the junction held 3 bases outside the gene matches. The CDR3 loop spans 16 amino acids. Germline CDR1 SEHNR, CDR2 FQNEAQ (reference sequence). The full variable domain, with the rest looked up from reference TRBV7-9 and TRBJ2-3, is DTGVSQNPRHKITKRGQNVTFRCDPISEHNRLYWYRQTLGQGPEFLTYFQNEAQLEKSRLLSDRFSAERPKGSFSTLEIQRTEQGDSAMYLCASSLAVSGGTDTQYFGPGTRLTVL.